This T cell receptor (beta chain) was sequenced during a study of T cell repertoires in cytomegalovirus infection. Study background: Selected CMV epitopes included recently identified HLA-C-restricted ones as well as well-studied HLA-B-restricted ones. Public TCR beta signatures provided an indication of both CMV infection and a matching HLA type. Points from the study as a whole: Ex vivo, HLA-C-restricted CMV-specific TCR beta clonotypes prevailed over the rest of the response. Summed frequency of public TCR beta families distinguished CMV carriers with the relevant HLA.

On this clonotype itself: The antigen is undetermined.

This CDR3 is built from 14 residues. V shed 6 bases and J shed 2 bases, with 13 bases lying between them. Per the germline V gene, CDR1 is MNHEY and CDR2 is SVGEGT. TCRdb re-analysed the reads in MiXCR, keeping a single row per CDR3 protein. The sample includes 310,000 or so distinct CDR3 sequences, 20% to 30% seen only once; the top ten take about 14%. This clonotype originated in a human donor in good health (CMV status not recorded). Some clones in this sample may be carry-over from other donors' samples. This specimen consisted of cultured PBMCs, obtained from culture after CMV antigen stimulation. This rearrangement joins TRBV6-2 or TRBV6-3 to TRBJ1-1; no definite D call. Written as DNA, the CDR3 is TGTGCCAGCAGCTATCCCCGCTATAACACTGAAGCTTTCTTT. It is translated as CASSYPRYNTEAFF.